This note documents a single T cell receptor (beta chain) sequence. Single viable CD3+CD4+CD8-CD45RO+ cells were sorted as the memory CD4+ T cells. Serum IgG to CMV pp150, pp28, p38 and p52 defined serostatus. Trimming removed 3 bases at V and 1 base at J, with 5 bases between. CDR1 and CDR2 from the germline V gene are SGHAT and FQNNGV. This CDR3 has 13 amino acids. Methods used by the authors: After removing out-of-frame reads, around 2,100,000 distinct TCRbeta sequences remained. Sequencing used immunoSEQ multiplex PCR; TCRdb keeps in-frame clones, though not all of them. The DNA was the basis for D and trimming; V, J and clone size are from that table. This table has around 63,000 clones, 76% appearing once. The data stem from a study of memory CD4+ T cells and cytomegalovirus serostatus.

What was sequenced was memory CD4+ T cells from blood. The TCR originated in an adult in good health and CMV-seropositive. The V call is TRBV11-2, the J call TRBJ2-3; D unresolved. CDR3 sequence reads: CASSLTGTDTQYF. CDR3 sequence (DNA): TGTGCCAGCAGCTTGACTGGCACAGATACGCAGTATTTT.